This T cell receptor (beta chain) was obtained from a study of blood T cells in healthy people across ages. Points from the study as a whole: Across the age range, TCR beta diversity per million T cells fell in a roughly linear way. The diversity estimates, figures obtained from one million T cells, were considered underestimates.

Individuals who donated were healthy Caucasians from Russia aged roughly 6 to 95. From germline, CDR1 is SGHAT and CDR2 FQNNGV. CDR3 size: 15 residues. This clonotype was counted a few times. What it binds is unknown. The use of a sample-barcoded 5' primer and a J-beta primer mix characterized a second PCR of roughly 7 to 12 cycles. Samples each returned at least 2.5 million CDR3-containing paired-end reads. From the 5' RACE reads, TCRdb called clonotypes with MiXCR, one entry per CDR3 protein. This sample carries about 1.6 million distinct CDR3 sequences, about 31% of them seen once, and the ten largest clones take around 11%.

The sample comprised blood. The sequence was obtained from a woman aged 25-40 years in good health. This chain joins TRBV11-2 and TRBJ2-5, with TRBD2 matching over 9 bases. The J call may be in error: the DNA end matches TRBJ2-7 better. CDR3 sequence: CASSLERLAAYEQYF. CDR3 bases: TGTGCCAGCAGCTTAGAGCGACTAGCGGCCTACGAGCAGTACTTC.